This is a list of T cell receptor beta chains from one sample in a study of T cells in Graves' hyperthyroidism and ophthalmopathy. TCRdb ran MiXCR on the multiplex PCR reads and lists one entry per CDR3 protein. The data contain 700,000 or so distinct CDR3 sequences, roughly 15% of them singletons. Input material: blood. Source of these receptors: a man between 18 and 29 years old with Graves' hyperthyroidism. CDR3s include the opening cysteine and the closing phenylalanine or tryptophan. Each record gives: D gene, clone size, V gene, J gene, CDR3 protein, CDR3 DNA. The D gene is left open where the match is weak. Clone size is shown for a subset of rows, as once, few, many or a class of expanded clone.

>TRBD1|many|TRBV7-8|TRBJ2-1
CASSYFRDRVLNEQFF
TGTGCCAGCAGCTACTTCCGGGACAGGGTTCTGAATGAGCAGTTCTTC
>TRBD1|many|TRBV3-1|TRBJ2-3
CASSYLGQGRTDTQYF
TGTGCCAGCAGCTACCTCGGACAGGGGCGCACAGATACGCAGTATTTT
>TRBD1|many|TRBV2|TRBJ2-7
CASRSSTGTVYEQYF
TGTGCCAGCAGGTCCTCGACCGGGACAGTTTACGAGCAGTACTTC
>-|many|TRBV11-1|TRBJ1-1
CASSIVGAEAFF
TGTGCCAGCAGCATCGTGGGCGCTGAAGCTTTCTTT
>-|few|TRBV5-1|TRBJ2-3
CASSFLYSPPADTQYF
TGCGCCAGCAGCTTTCTCTACTCCCCTCCCGCAGATACGCAGTATTTT
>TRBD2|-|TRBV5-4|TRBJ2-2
CASSLEIRGGRPGELFF
TGTGCCAGCAGCTTGGAAATTAGGGGAGGGCGACCCGGGGAGCTGTTTTTT
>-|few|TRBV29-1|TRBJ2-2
CSVRVSGELFF
TGCAGCGTGAGGGTGTCCGGGGAGCTGTTTTTT
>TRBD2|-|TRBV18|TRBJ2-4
CASSPETSGYIQYF
TGTGCCAGCTCACCAGAGACTAGCGGGTACATTCAGTACTTC
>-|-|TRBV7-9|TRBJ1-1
CASTTGSNTEAFF
TGTGCCAGCACGACAGGTTCGAACACTGAAGCTTTCTTT
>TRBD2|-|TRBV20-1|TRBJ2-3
CSAMRGGTQYF
TGCAGTGCCATGCGGGGGGGTACGCAGTATTTT
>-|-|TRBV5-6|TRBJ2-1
CASLEGGYNEQFF
TGTGCCAGCCTAGAGGGAGGCTACAATGAGCAGTTCTTC
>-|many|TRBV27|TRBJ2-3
CASSLLRQSTDTQYF
TGTGCCAGCAGTTTATTGCGACAGAGCACAGATACGCAGTATTTT
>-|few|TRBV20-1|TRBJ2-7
CSARAPDRYEQYF
TGCAGTGCTAGAGCCCCAGACCGCTACGAGCAGTACTTC
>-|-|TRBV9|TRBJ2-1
CASSVQHDNEQFF
TGTGCCAGCAGCGTACAACACGACAATGAGCAGTTCTTC
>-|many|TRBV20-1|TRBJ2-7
CSAIGTTDTYEQYF
TGCAGTGCTATCGGGACAACGGATACCTACGAGCAGTACTTC
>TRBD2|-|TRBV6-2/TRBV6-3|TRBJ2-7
CASSLSSGRASYEQYF
TGTGCCAGCAGTTTGTCGAGCGGGAGGGCCTCCTACGAGCAGTACTTC
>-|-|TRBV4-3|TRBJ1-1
CASSHGSDAGFEAFF
TGCGCCAGCAGCCACGGGTCGGATGCAGGATTTGAAGCTTTCTTT
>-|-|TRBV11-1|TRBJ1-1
CASSPGGAYNTEAFF
TGTGCCAGCAGCCCAGGAGGCGCCTACAACACTGAAGCTTTCTTT
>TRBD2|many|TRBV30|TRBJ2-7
CAWRVPAGDEQYF
TGTGCCTGGAGAGTCCCAGCGGGAGACGAGCAGTACTTC
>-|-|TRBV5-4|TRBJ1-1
CASSLAKMNTEAFF
TGTGCCAGCAGCTTGGCCAAAATGAACACTGAAGCTTTCTTT
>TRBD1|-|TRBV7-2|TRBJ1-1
CASSSRTGGFPEAFF
TGTGCCAGCAGCTCCCGGACAGGGGGCTTCCCTGAAGCTTTCTTT
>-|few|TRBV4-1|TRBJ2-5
CASSLPSIEETQYF
TGCGCCAGCAGCCTACCCTCGATAGAAGAGACCCAGTACTTC
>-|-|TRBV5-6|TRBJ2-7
CASSFRVHEQYF
TGTGCCAGCAGCTTCAGGGTACACGAGCAGTACTTC
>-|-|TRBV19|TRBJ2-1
CASSIGQGVARSGVNEQFF
TGTGCCAGTAGTATCGGTCAGGGTGTAGCTCGGTCGGGGGTCAATGAGCAGTTCTTC
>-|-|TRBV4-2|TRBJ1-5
CMWDPQHF
TGTATGTGGGACCCCCAGCATTTT
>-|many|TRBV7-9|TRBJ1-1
CASSPQPDGIGTEAFF
TGTGCCAGCAGCCCCCAGCCGGACGGGATCGGAACTGAAGCTTTCTTT
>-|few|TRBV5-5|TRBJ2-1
CASSLEFSSYYNEQFF
TGTGCCAGCAGCTTGGAGTTCTCAAGTTATTACAATGAGCAGTTCTTC
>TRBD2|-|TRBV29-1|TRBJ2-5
CSVRLAGATQYF
TGCAGCGTAAGACTAGCGGGAGCGACCCAGTACTTC
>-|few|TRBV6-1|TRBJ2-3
CASSTGPTDTQYF
TGTGCCAGCAGTACAGGGCCTACAGATACGCAGTATTTT
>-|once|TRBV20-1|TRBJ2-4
CSARSSESGNIQYF
TGCAGTGCTAGGTCATCAGAAAGTGGAAACATTCAGTACTTC
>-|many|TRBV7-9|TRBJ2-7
CASSLYGVYEQYF
TGTGCCAGCAGTCTTTATGGGGTCTACGAGCAGTACTTC
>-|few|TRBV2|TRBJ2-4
CASSPRQAYKNIQYF
TGTGCCAGCAGTCCCCGACAGGCCTACAAAAACATTCAGTACTTC
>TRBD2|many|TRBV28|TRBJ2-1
CASTLGLAGFNEQFF
TGTGCCAGCACCCTCGGACTAGCGGGCTTCAATGAGCAGTTCTTC
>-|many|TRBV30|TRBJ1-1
CAWTRASTEAFF
TGTGCCTGGACCCGGGCGAGCACTGAAGCTTTCTTT
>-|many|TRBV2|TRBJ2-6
CASSQSGANVLTF
TGTGCCAGCAGTCAATCTGGGGCCAACGTCCTGACTTTC
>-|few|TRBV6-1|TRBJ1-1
CASSLIGSGNTEAFF
TGTGCCAGCAGTCTAATAGGCTCGGGGAACACTGAAGCTTTCTTT
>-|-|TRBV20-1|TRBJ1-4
CSASPGHGNEKLFF
TGCAGTGCTAGCCCGGGGCACGGTAATGAAAAACTGTTTTTT
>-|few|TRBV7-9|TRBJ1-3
CASSSPDSGNTIYF
TGTGCCAGCAGCTCTCCGGATTCTGGAAACACCATATATTTT
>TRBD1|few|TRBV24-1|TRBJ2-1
CATSGGGEDEQFF
TGTGCCACCAGTGGAGGGGGCGAGGATGAGCAGTTCTTC
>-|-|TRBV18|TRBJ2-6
CASSPFGETSGANVLTF
TGTGCCAGCTCACCATTTGGGGAAACCTCTGGGGCCAACGTCCTGACTTTC
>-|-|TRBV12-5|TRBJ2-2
CASGFIKAGRNTGELFF
TGTGCTAGTGGTTTTATAAAGGCAGGGAGGAACACCGGGGAGCTGTTTTTT